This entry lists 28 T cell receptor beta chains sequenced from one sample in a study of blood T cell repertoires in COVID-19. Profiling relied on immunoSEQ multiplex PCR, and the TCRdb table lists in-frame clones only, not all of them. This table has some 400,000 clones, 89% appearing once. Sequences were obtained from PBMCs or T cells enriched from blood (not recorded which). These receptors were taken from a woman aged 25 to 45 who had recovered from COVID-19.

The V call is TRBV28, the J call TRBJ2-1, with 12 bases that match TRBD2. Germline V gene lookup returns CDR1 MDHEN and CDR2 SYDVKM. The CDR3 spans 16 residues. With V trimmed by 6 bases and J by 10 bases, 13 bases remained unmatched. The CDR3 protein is CASSPMTSGGRWEQFF. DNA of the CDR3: TGTGCCAGCAGCCCCATGACTAGCGGGGGACGGTGGGAGCAGTTCTTC.

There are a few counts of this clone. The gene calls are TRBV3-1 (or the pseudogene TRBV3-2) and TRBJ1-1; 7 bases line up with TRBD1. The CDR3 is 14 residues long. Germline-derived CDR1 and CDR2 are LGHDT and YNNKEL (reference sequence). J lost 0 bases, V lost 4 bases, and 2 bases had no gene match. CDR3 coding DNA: TGTGCCAGCAGCCGGGGACAGCTGAACACTGAAGCTTTCTTT. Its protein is CASSRGQLNTEAFF.

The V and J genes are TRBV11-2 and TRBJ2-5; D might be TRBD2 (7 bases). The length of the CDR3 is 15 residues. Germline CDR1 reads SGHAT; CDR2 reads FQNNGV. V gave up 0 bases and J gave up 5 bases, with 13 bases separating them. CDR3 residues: CASSLDLRGAETQYF. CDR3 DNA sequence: TGTGCCAGCAGCTTAGATCTACGGGGGGCGGAGACCCAGTACTTC.

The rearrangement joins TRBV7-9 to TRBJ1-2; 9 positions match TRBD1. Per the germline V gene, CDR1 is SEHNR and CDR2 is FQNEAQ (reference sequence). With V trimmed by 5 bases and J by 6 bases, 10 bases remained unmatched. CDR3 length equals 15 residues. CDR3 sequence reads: CASSPVGQGTDGYTF. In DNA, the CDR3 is TGTGCCAGCAGCCCAGTCGGACAGGGGACTGATGGCTACACCTTC.

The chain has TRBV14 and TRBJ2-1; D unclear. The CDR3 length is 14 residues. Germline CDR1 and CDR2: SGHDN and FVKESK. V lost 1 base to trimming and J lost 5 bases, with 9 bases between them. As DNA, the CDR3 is TGTGCCAGCAGCCAAGGTGCGAGCCACAATGAGCAGTTCTTC. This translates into CASSQGASHNEQFF.

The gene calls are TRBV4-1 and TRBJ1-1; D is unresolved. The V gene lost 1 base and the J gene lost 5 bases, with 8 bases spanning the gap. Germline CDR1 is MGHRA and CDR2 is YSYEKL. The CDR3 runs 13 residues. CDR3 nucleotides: TGCGCCAGCAGCCAAGGAGAGTTAACTGAAGCTTTCTTT. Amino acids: CASSQGELTEAFF.

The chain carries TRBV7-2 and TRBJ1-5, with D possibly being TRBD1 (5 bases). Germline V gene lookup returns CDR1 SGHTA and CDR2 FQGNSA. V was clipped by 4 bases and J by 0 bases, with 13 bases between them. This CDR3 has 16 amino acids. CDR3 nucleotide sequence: TGTGCCAGCAGCTACACAGGAACCTATAGCAATCAGCCCCAGCATTTT. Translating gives CASSYTGTYSNQPQHF. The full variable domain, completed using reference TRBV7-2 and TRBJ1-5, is GAGVSQSPSNKVTEKGKDVELRCDPISGHTALYWYRQSLGQGLEFLIYFQGNSAPDKSGLPSDRFSAERTGGSVSTLTIQRTQQEDSAVYLCASSYTGTYSNQPQHFGDGTRLSIL.

CDR3 sequence: CASRPRGPVYEQYF. The CDR3 DNA follows: TGTGCCAGCAGACCCAGGGGGCCAGTCTACGAGCAGTACTTC. The chain employs TRBV6-5 and TRBJ2-7; TRBD1 matches 8 bases. CDR1 is MNHEY and CDR2 is SVGAGI in the germline V gene. The J segment lost 3 bases and the V segment lost 6 bases, leaving 7 bases of the junction unmatched. This CDR3 comprises 14 residues.

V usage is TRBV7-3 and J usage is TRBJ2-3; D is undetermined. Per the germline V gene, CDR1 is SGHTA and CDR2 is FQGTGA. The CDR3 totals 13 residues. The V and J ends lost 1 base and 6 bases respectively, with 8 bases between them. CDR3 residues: CASSLSSLDTQYF. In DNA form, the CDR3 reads TGTGCCAGCAGCTTAAGCAGTTTGGATACGCAGTATTTT.

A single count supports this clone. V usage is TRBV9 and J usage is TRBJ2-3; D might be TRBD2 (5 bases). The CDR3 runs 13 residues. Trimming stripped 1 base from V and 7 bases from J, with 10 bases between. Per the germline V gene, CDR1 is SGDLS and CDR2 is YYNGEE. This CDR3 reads CASSVKSGYTQYF. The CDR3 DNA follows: TGTGCCAGCAGCGTAAAGAGCGGTTATACGCAGTATTTT.

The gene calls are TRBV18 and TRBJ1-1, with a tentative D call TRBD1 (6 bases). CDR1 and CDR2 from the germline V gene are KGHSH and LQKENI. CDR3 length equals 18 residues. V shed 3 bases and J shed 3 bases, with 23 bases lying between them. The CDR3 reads CASSPLRIGGAADTEAFF. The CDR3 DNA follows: TGTGCCAGCTCACCCCTTAGGATTGGGGGCGCCGCGGACACTGAAGCTTTCTTT.

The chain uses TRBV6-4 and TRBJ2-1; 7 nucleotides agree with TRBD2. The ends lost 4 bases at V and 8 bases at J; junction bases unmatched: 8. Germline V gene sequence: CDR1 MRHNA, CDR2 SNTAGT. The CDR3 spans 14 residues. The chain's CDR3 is CASSVSGTLDEQFF. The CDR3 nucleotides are TGTGCCAGCAGTGTGAGCGGGACCTTGGATGAGCAGTTCTTC.

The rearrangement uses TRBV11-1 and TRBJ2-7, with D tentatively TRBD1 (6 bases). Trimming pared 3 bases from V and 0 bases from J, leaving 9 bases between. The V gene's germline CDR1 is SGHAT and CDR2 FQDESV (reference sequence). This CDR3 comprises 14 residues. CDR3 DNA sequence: TGTGCCAGCAGCTTGAGAGGGGGCTCCTACGAGCAGTACTTC. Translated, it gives CASSLRGGSYEQYF. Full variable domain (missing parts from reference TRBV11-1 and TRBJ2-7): EAEVAQSPRYKITEKSQAVAFWCDPISGHATLYWYRQILGQGPELLVQFQDESVVDDSQLPKDRFSAERLKGVDSTLKIQPAELGDSAMYLCASSLRGGSYEQYFGPGTRLTVT.

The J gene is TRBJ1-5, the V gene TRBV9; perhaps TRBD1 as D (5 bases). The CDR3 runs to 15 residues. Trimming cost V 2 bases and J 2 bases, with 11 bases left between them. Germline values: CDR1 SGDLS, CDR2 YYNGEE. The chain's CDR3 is CASSVGGMGNQPQHF. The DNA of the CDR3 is TGTGCCAGCAGCGTCGGGGGGATGGGCAATCAGCCCCAGCATTTT.

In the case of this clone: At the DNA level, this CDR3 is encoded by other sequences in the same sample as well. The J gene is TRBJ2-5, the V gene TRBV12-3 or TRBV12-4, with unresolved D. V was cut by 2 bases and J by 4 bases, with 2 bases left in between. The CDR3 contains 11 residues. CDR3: CASSLRETQYF. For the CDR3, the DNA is TGTGCCAGCAGTTTACGAGAGACCCAGTACTTC.

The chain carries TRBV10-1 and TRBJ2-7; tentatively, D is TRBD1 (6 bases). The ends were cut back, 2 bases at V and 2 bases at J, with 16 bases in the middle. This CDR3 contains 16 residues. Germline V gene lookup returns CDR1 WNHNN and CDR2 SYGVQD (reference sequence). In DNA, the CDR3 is TGCGCCAGCAGTGAGGGTCCCAGGGACAACCCCTACGAGCAGTACTTC. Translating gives CASSEGPRDNPYEQYF.

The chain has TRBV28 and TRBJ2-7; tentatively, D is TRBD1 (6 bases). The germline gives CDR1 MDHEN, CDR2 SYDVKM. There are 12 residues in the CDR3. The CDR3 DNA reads TGTTCAGCAGGGGCCGTAACCTACGAGCAGTACTTC. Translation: CSAGAVTYEQYF.

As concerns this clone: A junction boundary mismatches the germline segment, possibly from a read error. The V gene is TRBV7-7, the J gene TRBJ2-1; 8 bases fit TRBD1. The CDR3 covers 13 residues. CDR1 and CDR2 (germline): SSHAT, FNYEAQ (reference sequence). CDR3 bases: TGTGCTAGCAGCTCATGGACAGGGTCTGAGCAGTTCTTC. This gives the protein CASSSWTGSEQFF.

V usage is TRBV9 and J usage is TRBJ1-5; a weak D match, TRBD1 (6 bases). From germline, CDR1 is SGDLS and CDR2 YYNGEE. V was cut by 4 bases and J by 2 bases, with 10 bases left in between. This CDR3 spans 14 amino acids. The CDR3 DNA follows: TGTGCCAGCAGCAGCAGGACAGGCAATCAGCCCCAGCATTTT. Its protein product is CASSSRTGNQPQHF.

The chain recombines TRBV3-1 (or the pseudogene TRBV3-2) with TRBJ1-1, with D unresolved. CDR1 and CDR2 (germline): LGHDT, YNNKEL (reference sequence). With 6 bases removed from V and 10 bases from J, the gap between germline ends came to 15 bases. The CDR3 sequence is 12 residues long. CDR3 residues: CASRPAEGGAFF. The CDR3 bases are TGTGCCAGCAGGCCGGCGGAGGGAGGAGCTTTCTTT.

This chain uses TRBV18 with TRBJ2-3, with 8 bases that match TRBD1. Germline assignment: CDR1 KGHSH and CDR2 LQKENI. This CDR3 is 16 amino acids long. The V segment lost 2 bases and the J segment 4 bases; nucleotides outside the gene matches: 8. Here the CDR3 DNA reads TGTGCCAGCTCACCAGGTGGCAGGGGGCTAGCAGATACGCAGTATTTT. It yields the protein CASSPGGRGLADTQYF.

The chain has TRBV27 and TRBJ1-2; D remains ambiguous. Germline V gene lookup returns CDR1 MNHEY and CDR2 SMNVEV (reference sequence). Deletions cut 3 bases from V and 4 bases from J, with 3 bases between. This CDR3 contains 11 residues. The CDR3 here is CASSFGYGYTF. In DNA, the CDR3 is TGTGCCAGCAGTTTCGGCTATGGCTACACCTTC.

The CDR3 here is CASSAQRQGVEQYF. The CDR3 DNA follows: TGTGCCAGCAGCGCGCAGCGCCAGGGCGTGGAGCAGTACTTC. The V call is TRBV2, the J call TRBJ2-7; the D gene is possibly TRBD1 (5 bases). Germline V gene lookup returns CDR1 SNHLY and CDR2 FYNNEI. Trimming cost V 6 bases and J 7 bases, with 19 bases left between them. This CDR3 is 14 amino acids long.

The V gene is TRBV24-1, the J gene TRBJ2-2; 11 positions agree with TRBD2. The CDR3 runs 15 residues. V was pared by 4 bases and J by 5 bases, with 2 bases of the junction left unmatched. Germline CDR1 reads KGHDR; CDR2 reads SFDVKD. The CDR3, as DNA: TGTGCCACCAGTGACAGGACTAGCGGGACCGGGGAGCTGTTTTTT. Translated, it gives CATSDRTSGTGELFF.

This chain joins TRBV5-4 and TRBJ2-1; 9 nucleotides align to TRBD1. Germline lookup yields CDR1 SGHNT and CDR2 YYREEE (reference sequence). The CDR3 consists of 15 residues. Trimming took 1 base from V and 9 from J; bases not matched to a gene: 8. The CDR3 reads CASSLLTGGRFEQFF. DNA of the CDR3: TGTGCCAGCAGCTTGTTGACAGGGGGTAGGTTTGAGCAGTTCTTC.

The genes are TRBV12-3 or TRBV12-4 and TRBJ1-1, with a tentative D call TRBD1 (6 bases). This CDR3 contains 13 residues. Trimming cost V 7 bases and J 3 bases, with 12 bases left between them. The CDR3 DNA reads TGTGCCAGCAACCAGGGGTGGGACACTGAAGCTTTCTTT. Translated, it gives CASNQGWDTEAFF.

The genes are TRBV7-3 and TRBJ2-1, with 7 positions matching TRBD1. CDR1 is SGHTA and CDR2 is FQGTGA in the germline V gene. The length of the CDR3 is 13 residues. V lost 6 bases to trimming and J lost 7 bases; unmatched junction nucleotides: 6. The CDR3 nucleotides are TGTGCCAGCAGGAGACAGGGAGAAAATGAGCAGTTCTTC. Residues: CASRRQGENEQFF.

CDR3: CASSYGTGTEAFF. The CDR3, as DNA: TGTGCCAGCAGTTACGGTACCGGCACTGAAGCTTTCTTT. The chain couples TRBV6-2 or TRBV6-3 to TRBJ1-1, with D uncertain. The V end lost 2 bases, the J end lost 4 bases, and 8 bases lay between the germline ends. CDR3 length: 13 amino acids. The germline gives CDR1 MNHEY, CDR2 SVGEGT.